Listed below are T cell receptor beta chains from one sample, sequenced in a study of blood T cell repertoires in COVID-19. Measured with immunoSEQ multiplex PCR; TCRdb has only the in-frame clones, and not every one. The sample has roughly 15,000 clones, roughly 80% seen once. The sample consisted of peripheral blood. The receptors originated from a human donor in a cohort sampled during active COVID-19. CDR3s include the opening cysteine and the closing phenylalanine or tryptophan. The D gene is left open where the match is weak. Clone size is not always given. Where it is, it says once, few, many or a class for expanded clones.

NA,TRBV11-2,NA,TRBJ2-3,CASSLGVAGTDTQYF,TGTGCCAGCAGCTTAGGGGTGGCGGGGACAGATACGCAGTATTTT
NA,TRBV11-2,NA,TRBJ2-3,CASGPGGGTDTQYF,TGTGCCAGCGGGCCAGGAGGTGGCACAGATACGCAGTATTTT
NA,TRBV28,NA,TRBJ1-2,CASSPRVDGYTF,TGTGCCAGCAGTCCCAGGGTAGATGGCTACACCTTC
once,TRBV12-3/TRBV12-4,NA,TRBJ1-6,CASSLAPGHLHF,TGTGCCAGCAGTTTAGCCCCGGGACACCTCCACTTT
NA,TRBV7-2,NA,TRBJ2-7,CASSPVREKREQYF,TGTGCCAGCAGCCCTGTCCGGGAAAAACGCGAGCAGTACTTC
NA,TRBV5-8,TRBD2,TRBJ2-7,CASSRGLAGDEQYF,TGTGCCAGCAGCAGGGGACTAGCGGGAGACGAGCAGTACTTC
NA,TRBV5-1,NA,TRBJ2-7,CASSPRLESEQYF,TGCGCCAGCAGCCCGAGGCTAGAAAGCGAGCAGTACTTC
few,TRBV6-2/TRBV6-3,TRBD2,TRBJ2-1,CASSLGLAGYNEQFF,TGTGCCAGCAGTTTGGGACTAGCGGGGTACAATGAGCAGTTCTTC
NA,TRBV5-1,TRBD2,TRBJ2-7,CASSDSWIAGNQYF,TGCGCCAGCAGTGATTCTTGGATAGCGGGAAACCAGTACTTC
NA,TRBV5-4,NA,TRBJ2-7,CASSPGPRQTPTYEQYF,TGTGCCAGCAGCCCTGGCCCCAGGCAGACCCCTACCTACGAGCAGTACTTC
once,TRBV5-1,TRBD2,TRBJ2-1,CASSLDAGGTYNEQFF,TGCGCCAGCAGCTTGGATGCGGGAGGAACATACAATGAGCAGTTCTTC
many,TRBV27,TRBD2,TRBJ2-5,CASSPGTTQETQYF,TGTGCCAGCAGTCCGGGGACTACCCAAGAGACCCAGTACTTC
NA,TRBV28,TRBD1,TRBJ2-7,CASSLSKTSGTEFYEQYF,TGTGCCAGCAGTTTATCAAAAACCTCCGGGACAGAATTCTACGAGCAGTACTTC
NA,TRBV28,NA,TRBJ2-7,CASSPGLYSYEQYF,TGTGCCAGCAGCCCCGGACTTTACTCCTACGAGCAGTACTTC
NA,TRBV25-1,TRBD2,TRBJ2-5,CASGLIWSGSLETQYF,TGTGCCAGCGGGTTGATATGGAGCGGGAGTTTAGAGACCCAGTACTTC
NA,TRBV4-1,TRBD2,TRBJ2-7,CASSQAGGTGEQYF,TGCGCCAGCAGCCAAGCGGGAGGTACGGGCGAGCAGTACTTC
medium-sized,TRBV5-1,NA,TRBJ1-1,CASRTNTEAFF,TGCGCCAGCAGAACTAACACTGAAGCTTTCTTT
NA,TRBV24-1,TRBD2,TRBJ2-1,CATSDFSGGLGEQFF,TGTGCCACCAGTGATTTCTCGGGAGGGCTCGGTGAGCAGTTCTTC
NA,TRBV24-1,TRBD2,TRBJ2-1,CATSYGLAGYNEQFF,TGTGCCACCAGTTATGGACTAGCGGGTTACAATGAGCAGTTCTTC
NA,TRBV9,TRBD2,TRBJ2-1,CASSESGGYNEQFF,TGTGCCAGCAGCGAATCGGGAGGATACAATGAGCAGTTCTTC
NA,TRBV5-6,NA,TRBJ1-1,CASGEGSNTEAFF,TGTGCCTCTGGGGAGGGGTCGAACACTGAAGCTTTCTTT
NA,TRBV10-2,TRBD1,TRBJ2-7,CASSEGTGYEQYF,TGCGCCAGCAGTGAGGGGACAGGGTACGAGCAGTACTTC
NA,TRBV4-3,NA,TRBJ1-1,CASSQDVAAGTEAFF,TGCGCCAGCAGCCAAGACGTGGCGGCGGGGACTGAAGCTTTCTTT
few,TRBV7-3,NA,TRBJ2-7,CASSLTVGLGSYEQYF,TGTGCCAGCAGCTTAACTGTGGGCCTCGGTTCCTACGAGCAGTACTTC
many,TRBV11-2,NA,TRBJ1-1,CASSLGQEAFF,TGTGCCAGCAGCTTGGGGCAAGAAGCTTTCTTT
NA,TRBV18,NA,TRBJ2-5,CASSPPRRAGETQYF,TGTGCCAGCTCACCACCGAGAAGGGCGGGAGAGACCCAGTACTTC
NA,TRBV3-1/TRBV3-2,TRBD2,TRBJ2-5,CASSPLTSGRRETQYF,TGTGCCAGCAGCCCACTGACTAGCGGGAGGAGAGAGACCCAGTACTTC
NA,TRBV7-9,NA,TRBJ1-1,CASSQKGGRKGAFF,TGTGCCAGCAGCCAAAAAGGGGGACGGAAAGGAGCTTTCTTT
NA,TRBV28,TRBD2,TRBJ2-7,CASRGGSSYEQYF,TGTGCCAGCAGGGGAGGGAGTTCCTACGAGCAGTACTTC
NA,TRBV5-8,TRBD1,TRBJ1-5,CASSLGGQTTRPQHF,TGTGCCAGCAGCTTGGGGGGACAGACAACGCGGCCCCAGCATTTT
few,TRBV28,TRBD2,TRBJ2-3,CASTWGTNTDTQYF,TGTGCCAGCACTTGGGGGACTAACACAGATACGCAGTATTTT
once,TRBV2,NA,TRBJ2-1,CARASVNNEQFF,TGTGCCAGAGCTAGCGTAAACAATGAGCAGTTCTTC
NA,TRBV18,TRBD2,TRBJ2-6,CASSHGLAGGSGANVLTF,TGTGCCAGCTCACACGGACTAGCGGGAGGGTCTGGGGCCAACGTCCTGACTTTC
NA,TRBV11-2,NA,TRBJ2-5,CASSSGLTQETQYF,TGTGCCAGCAGCTCCGGACTAACCCAAGAGACCCAGTACTTC
NA,TRBV24-1,NA,TRBJ1-4,CPTCFLGGGLGWANEKLFF,TGTCCCACCTGTTTTTTGGGGGGGGGACTGGGGTGGGCTAATGAAAAACTGTTTTTT
few,TRBV27,NA,TRBJ2-7,CASSLNSGYEQYF,TGTGCCAGCAGTTTAAACAGTGGCTACGAGCAGTACTTC
NA,TRBV19,TRBD1,TRBJ1-1,CASDRGLYTEAFF,TGTGCCAGTGACAGGGGGCTGTACACTGAAGCTTTCTTT
NA,TRBV28,NA,TRBJ2-7,CASSPSRPKGYEQYF,TGTGCCAGCAGTCCATCTAGGCCGAAGGGGTACGAGCAGTACTTC
NA,TRBV7-3,TRBD2,TRBJ2-2,CASSTRTSSNTGELFF,TGTGCCAGCAGCACACGGACTAGCTCGAACACCGGGGAGCTGTTTTTT
NA,TRBV27,TRBD1,TRBJ2-7,CASSYTTGPSYEQYF,TGTGCCAGCAGTTATACGACAGGGCCATCCTACGAGCAGTACTTC
NA,TRBV19,TRBD1,TRBJ2-2,CASKGQGGGELFF,TGTGCCAGTAAGGGACAGGGAGGCGGGGAGCTGTTTTTT